The table lists the clone carrying this T cell receptor (beta chain) with a few counts. V was pared by 2 bases and J by 0 bases, with 17 bases between. The CDR3 runs to 19 residues. Germline V gives CDR1 LGHDT, CDR2 YNNKEL (reference sequence). This sample is drawn from a study of blood T cell repertoires in COVID-19. Overall study: Samples taken during acute and convalescent COVID-19 were collected in the United States, Italy and Spain.

Per the authors' pipeline: Nucleated cell counts were estimated from reference gene primer amplification. Profiling relied on immunoSEQ multiplex PCR, and the TCRdb table lists in-frame clones only, not all of them. That table is the source of V, J and clone size, and D and trimming were worked out from the DNA. Of about 91,000 clones listed, about 85% are singletons. Sequences were obtained from peripheral blood. J is TRBJ1-6 and V is TRBV3-1 (or the pseudogene TRBV3-2), with D unclear. The sequence was obtained from a man between 65 and 80 years old with acute or convalescent COVID-19. The CDR3 is CASSQSVREKSSYNSPLHF. The CDR3, as DNA: TGTGCCAGCAGCCAATCAGTCCGGGAAAAGAGCTCCTATAATTCACCCCTCCACTTT.